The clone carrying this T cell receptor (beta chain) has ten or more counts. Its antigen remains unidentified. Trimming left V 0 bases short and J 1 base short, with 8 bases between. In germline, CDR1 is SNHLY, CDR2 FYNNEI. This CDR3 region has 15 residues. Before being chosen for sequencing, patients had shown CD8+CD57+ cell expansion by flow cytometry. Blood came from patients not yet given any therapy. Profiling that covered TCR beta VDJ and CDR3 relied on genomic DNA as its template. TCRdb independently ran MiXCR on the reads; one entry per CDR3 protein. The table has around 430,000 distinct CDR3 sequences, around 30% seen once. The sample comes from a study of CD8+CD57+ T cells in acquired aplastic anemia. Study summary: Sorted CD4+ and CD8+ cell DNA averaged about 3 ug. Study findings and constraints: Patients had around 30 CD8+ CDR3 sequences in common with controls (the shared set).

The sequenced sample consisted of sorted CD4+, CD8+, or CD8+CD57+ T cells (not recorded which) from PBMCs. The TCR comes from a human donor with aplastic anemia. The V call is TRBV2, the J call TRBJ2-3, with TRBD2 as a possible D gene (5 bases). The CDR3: CASSEAASRTDTQYF. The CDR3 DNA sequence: TGTGCCAGCAGTGAAGCGGCTAGCCGCACAGATACGCAGTATTTT.